This is a list of T cell receptor beta chains from one sample in a study of T cell responses to AZD1222 COVID-19 vaccine. Assay: immunoSEQ multiplex PCR; the TCRdb copy retains only in-frame clones and omits some. Of 150,000 to 200,000 clones listed, around 90% are singletons. This sample comprised peripheral blood, obtained 28 days after the second AZD1222 dose. These TCRs come from an adult who received the AZD1222 COVID-19 vaccine. Both conserved end residues are part of each CDR3. D genes are given only for firm matches. Clone size appears in some rows only: once, few, many, or a class for an expanded clone.

d_gene,len,j_gene,v_gene,abundance,CDR3nt,CDR3aa
NA,16,TRBJ2-1,TRBV5-1,NA,TGCGCCAGCAGCTTGACGGGGCCAGGCTCCTACAATGAGCAGTTCTTC,CASSLTGPGSYNEQFF
NA,15,TRBJ2-7,TRBV6-2/TRBV6-3,NA,TGTGCCAGCAGTTATTTGAGCGGCTACTCCTACGAGCAGTACTTC,CASSYLSGYSYEQYF
NA,13,TRBJ2-5,TRBV5-6,NA,TGTGCCAGCAGCTCCGCGGGTCAAGAGACCCAGTACTTC,CASSSAGQETQYF
TRBD1,17,TRBJ1-4,TRBV5-1,NA,TGCGCCAGCAACCAGAACCTATCCGGGACAGGATGGGAAAAACTGTTTTTT,CASNQNLSGTGWEKLFF
NA,17,TRBJ2-3,TRBV18,NA,TGTGCCAGCTCACCAATTTTGGACGTCCTAAGCACAGATACGCAGTATTTT,CASSPILDVLSTDTQYF
NA,17,TRBJ2-3,TRBV7-9,NA,TGTGCCAGCATCCCCTATGACAGGATCCCTAGCACAGATACGCAGTATTTT,CASIPYDRIPSTDTQYF
NA,12,TRBJ2-3,TRBV11-2,NA,TGTGCCAGCAGCCCTCCCGCGGATACGCAGTATTTT,CASSPPADTQYF
NA,13,TRBJ1-2,TRBV6-1,NA,TGTGCCAGCAGTGAAAACTCGAACTATGGCTACACCTTC,CASSENSNYGYTF
NA,13,TRBJ1-2,TRBV14,few,TGTGCCAGCAGCCCTTTTGGAAGCTTTGGCTACACCTTC,CASSPFGSFGYTF
TRBD1,14,TRBJ1-5,TRBV16,NA,TGTGCCAGCAGCCAGACAGGGATGCGAGTGCCCCAGCATTTT,CASSQTGMRVPQHF
NA,15,TRBJ1-1,TRBV9,NA,TGTGCCAGCAGCGTCCCTAGAGGGTCGAACACTGAAGCTTTCTTT,CASSVPRGSNTEAFF